The rows below give T cell receptor beta chains drawn from one sample of a study of radiotherapy plus CTLA-4 blockade in lung cancer. Method: immunoSEQ multiplex PCR; TCRdb's copy keeps in-frame clones and lacks some. The sample yields about 49,000 clones, approximately 85% seen once. This sample comprised peripheral blood, obtained from a patient treated with radiotherapy plus ipilimumab. These receptors all come from a human donor with non-small cell lung cancer whose response to radiotherapy plus ipilimumab could not be evaluated. The CDR3 runs from the conserved cysteine through the conserved F or W. D genes are given only for firm matches. A clone size is listed for some rows: how often the clone was seen (once, few, many), or a class if it is expanded.

v_call: TRBV9
clone_size: -
d_call: TRBD2
j_call: TRBJ2-1
cdr3_nt: TGTGCCAGCAGCCCAGAGGCGGGAGTAGGGAGTGAGCAGTTCTTC
cdr3_aa: CASSPEAGVGSEQFF

v_call: TRBV15
clone_size: -
d_call: -
j_call: TRBJ1-5
cdr3_nt: TGTGCCACCAGCCTTCCCCCGGGGGGTGGTCAGCCCCAGCATTTT
cdr3_aa: CATSLPPGGGQPQHF

v_call: TRBV7-3
clone_size: -
d_call: -
j_call: TRBJ2-2
cdr3_nt: TGTGCCAGTGGGGGCGGAGCAAACACCGGGGAGCTGTTTTTT
cdr3_aa: CASGGGANTGELFF

v_call: TRBV19
clone_size: -
d_call: TRBD1
j_call: TRBJ1-5
cdr3_nt: TGTGCCAGTAGTACGGGACAGGGAAACGGTCAGCCCCAGCATTTT
cdr3_aa: CASSTGQGNGQPQHF

v_call: TRBV10-1
clone_size: -
d_call: -
j_call: TRBJ1-4
cdr3_nt: TGCGCCAGCAGTAACCGGGGTGATGAAAAACTGTTTTTT
cdr3_aa: CASSNRGDEKLFF

v_call: TRBV7-8
clone_size: -
d_call: TRBD1
j_call: TRBJ2-2
cdr3_nt: TGTGCCAGCAGCATTCGACAGGGGAGAGGGACCGGGGAGCTGTTTTTT
cdr3_aa: CASSIRQGRGTGELFF

v_call: TRBV6-1
clone_size: -
d_call: TRBD2
j_call: TRBJ2-7
cdr3_nt: TGTGCCAGCAGACTCGCCGGAGGCGGGGAGGGGGAGCAGTACTTC
cdr3_aa: CASRLAGGGEGEQYF

v_call: TRBV7-2
clone_size: -
d_call: TRBD2
j_call: TRBJ2-3
cdr3_nt: TGTGCCAGCAGCTCCACGGCTAGCGGATCTAGCACAGATACGCAGTATTTT
cdr3_aa: CASSSTASGSSTDTQYF

v_call: TRBV28
clone_size: once
d_call: TRBD2
j_call: TRBJ2-2
cdr3_nt: TGTGCCAGCAGCTCCAGCGGGAGTGGTGGCGGGGAGCTGTTTTTT
cdr3_aa: CASSSSGSGGGELFF

v_call: TRBV7-9
clone_size: once
d_call: TRBD1
j_call: TRBJ2-2
cdr3_nt: TGTGCCAGCAGCTTGGGACAGCACACCGGGGAGCTGTTTTTT
cdr3_aa: CASSLGQHTGELFF

v_call: TRBV6-5
clone_size: -
d_call: -
j_call: TRBJ1-4
cdr3_nt: TGTGCCAGCAGTAACCAGGGGTTGGAGGAAAAACTGTTTTTT
cdr3_aa: CASSNQGLEEKLFF

v_call: TRBV19
clone_size: -
d_call: -
j_call: TRBJ2-7
cdr3_nt: TGTGCCAGTAGGAGTATGGACAGCTCCTACGAGCAGTACTTC
cdr3_aa: CASRSMDSSYEQYF

v_call: TRBV6-5
clone_size: -
d_call: TRBD1
j_call: TRBJ2-7
cdr3_nt: TGTGCCAGCAGTTACGCCGGACAGGGGGCTTACGAGCAGTACTTC
cdr3_aa: CASSYAGQGAYEQYF

v_call: TRBV9
clone_size: -
d_call: -
j_call: TRBJ2-1
cdr3_nt: TGTGCCAGCCAACCCCAGAAATACGACAATGAGCAGTTCTTC
cdr3_aa: CASQPQKYDNEQFF

v_call: TRBV7-3
clone_size: -
d_call: -
j_call: TRBJ2-5
cdr3_nt: TGTGCCAGCAGCTTAACAGCAGGAGAGACCCAGTACTTC
cdr3_aa: CASSLTAGETQYF

v_call: TRBV5-8
clone_size: -
d_call: -
j_call: TRBJ1-2
cdr3_nt: TGTGCCAGCAGCTTGATCGTAGGGGGTGTTAACTATGGCTACACCTTC
cdr3_aa: CASSLIVGGVNYGYTF